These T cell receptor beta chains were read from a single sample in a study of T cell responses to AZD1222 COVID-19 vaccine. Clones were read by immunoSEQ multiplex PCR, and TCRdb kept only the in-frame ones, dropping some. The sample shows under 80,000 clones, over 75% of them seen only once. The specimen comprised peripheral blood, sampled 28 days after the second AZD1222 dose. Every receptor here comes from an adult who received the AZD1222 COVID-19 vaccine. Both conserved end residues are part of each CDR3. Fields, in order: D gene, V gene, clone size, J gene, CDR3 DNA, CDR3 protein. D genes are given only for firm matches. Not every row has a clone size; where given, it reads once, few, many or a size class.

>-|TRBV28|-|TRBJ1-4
TGTGCCACCGACCGGGCAAGGGCGGGGGGTAATGAAAAACTGTTTTTT
CATDRARAGGNEKLFF
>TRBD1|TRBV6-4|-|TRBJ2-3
TGTGCCAGCAGTGACTCCGGGACAGGGGGCGCAGATACGCAGTATTTT
CASSDSGTGGADTQYF
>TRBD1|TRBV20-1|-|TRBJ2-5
TGCAGTGCCCGACAGGGTGGGACCCAGTACTTC
CSARQGGTQYF
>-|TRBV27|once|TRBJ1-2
TGTGCCAGCAGTTTATGGTCGGGAGACCATGGCTACACCTTC
CASSLWSGDHGYTF
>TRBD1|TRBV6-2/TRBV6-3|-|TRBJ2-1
TGTGCCAGCAGCCTTAGGACAGGTCCCTTAGTTTTGGGTGAGCAGTTCTTC
CASSLRTGPLVLGEQFF
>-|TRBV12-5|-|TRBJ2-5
TGTGCTAGTGGTTTCGGGGTAGGAGAGACCCAGTACTTC
CASGFGVGETQYF
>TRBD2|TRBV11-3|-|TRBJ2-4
TGTGCCAGCAGCCCTAGTGGGGGGGGGTTAGCCAAAAACATTCAGTACTTC
CASSPSGGGLAKNIQYF
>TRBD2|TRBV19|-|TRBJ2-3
TGTGCCAGTAGTTCCGGACTAGCGGGAGTAATAGATACGCAGTATTTT
CASSSGLAGVIDTQYF
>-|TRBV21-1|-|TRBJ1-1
TGTGCCAGCAGCAAAATGTTTCGGCGGCAGACTGAAGCTTTCTTT
CASSKMFRRQTEAFF
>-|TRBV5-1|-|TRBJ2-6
TGCGCCAGCAGCTTGTTTCGGGTTCAGAGCTCTGGGGCCAACGTCCTGACTTTC
CASSLFRVQSSGANVLTF
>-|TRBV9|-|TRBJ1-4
TGTGCCAGCAGCGATTCGGTGGGGTATAATGAAAAACTGTTTTTT
CASSDSVGYNEKLFF
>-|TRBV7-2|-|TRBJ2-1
TGTGCCAGCAGCTTACTAGCTGGGGAGCAGTTCTTC
CASSLLAGEQFF
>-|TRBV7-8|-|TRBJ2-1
TGTGCCAGCAGCCTCGTGACTAGGTCGGATGAGCAGTTCTTC
CASSLVTRSDEQFF
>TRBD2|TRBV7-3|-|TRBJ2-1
TGTGCCAGCAGCTTAGTTGGGACTAGCGGGAGTAAGCAGTTCTTC
CASSLVGTSGSKQFF
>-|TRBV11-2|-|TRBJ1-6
TGTGCCAGCAGCTCCCTCCCAGGCACTACGAACCATAATTCACCCCTCCACTTT
CASSSLPGTTNHNSPLHF
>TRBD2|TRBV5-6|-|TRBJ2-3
TGTGCCAGCAGCTCCGGACTAGCGGGAGACGACACAGATACGCAGTATTTT
CASSSGLAGDDTDTQYF
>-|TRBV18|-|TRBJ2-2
TGTGCCAGCTCACGGGCAGCACTTACCGGGGAGCTGTTTTTT
CASSRAALTGELFF
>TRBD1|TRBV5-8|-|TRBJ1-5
TGTGCCAGCAGCTCTGGGACAGTAGCTTATAGCAATCAGCCCCAGCATTTT
CASSSGTVAYSNQPQHF
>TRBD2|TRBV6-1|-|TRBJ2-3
TGTGCCAGCAGTGAAGTAGTAGGAGTAGCGGGAGGCGCAGATACGCAGTATTTT
CASSEVVGVAGGADTQYF
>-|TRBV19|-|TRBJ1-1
TGTGCCAGTAGTATAGATGGCCGGGGTTGGGCTTTCTTT
CASSIDGRGWAFF
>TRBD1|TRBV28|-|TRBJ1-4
TGTGCCAGCAGTTCGGGACAGGGGGTCGTGGAAAAACTGTTTTTT
CASSSGQGVVEKLFF
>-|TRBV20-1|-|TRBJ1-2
TGCAGTGCTAGAGGGGACTATGGCTACACCTTC
CSARGDYGYTF
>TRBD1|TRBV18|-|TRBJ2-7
TGTGCCAGCTCACCACAACCGGGACAGGGGGGGTACGAGCAGTACTTC
CASSPQPGQGGYEQYF
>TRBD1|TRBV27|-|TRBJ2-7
TGTGCCAGCAGTGGGACAGGGGGGGCTCGGGAGCAGTACTTC
CASSGTGGAREQYF
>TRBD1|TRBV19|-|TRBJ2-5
TGTGCCAGTAGTATAGTAGGGACAGGAGAGACCCAGTACTTC
CASSIVGTGETQYF
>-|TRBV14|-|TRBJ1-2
TGTGCCAGCAGCCAAGGATTAGGGAGGGATGGCTACACCTTC
CASSQGLGRDGYTF
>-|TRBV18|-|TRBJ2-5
TGTGCCAGCTCACCGCCCGGGGAGACCCAGTACTTC
CASSPPGETQYF
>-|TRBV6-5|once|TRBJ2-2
TGTGCCACTCGGAACACCGGGGAGCTGTTTTTT
CATRNTGELFF
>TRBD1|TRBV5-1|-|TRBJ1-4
TGCGCCAGCAGCTTGGCCGATCCGACAGGGGGAGGAGAAAAACTGTTTTTT
CASSLADPTGGGEKLFF
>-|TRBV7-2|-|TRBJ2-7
TGTGCCAGCAGCTTTGACTCCGGGACATCACATTACTACGAGCAGTACTTC
CASSFDSGTSHYYEQYF
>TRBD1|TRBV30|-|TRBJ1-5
TGTGCCTGGAGTGTAGGGGCAGGGGGGCAGCCCCAGCATTTT
CAWSVGAGGQPQHF
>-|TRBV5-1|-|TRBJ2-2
TGCGCCAGCAGCTCGGGAACCGGGACTCCGGACGGGGAGCTGTTTTTT
CASSSGTGTPDGELFF
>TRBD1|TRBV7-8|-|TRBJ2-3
TGTGCCAGCAGCTTAGTACAGTGGACAGGGAGTTTCGGAGATACGCAGTATTTT
CASSLVQWTGSFGDTQYF
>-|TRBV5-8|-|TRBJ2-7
TGTGCCAGCCGCACGCGGGGCAACCACGAGCAGTACTTC
CASRTRGNHEQYF
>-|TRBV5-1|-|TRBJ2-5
TGCGCCAGCGGACTGGAAGAGACCCAGTACTTC
CASGLEETQYF
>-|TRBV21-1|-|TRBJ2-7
TGTGCCAGCAGCAAAGTGAGGAGCTTGAGCGGATCTCCCTACTACGAGCAGTACTTC
CASSKVRSLSGSPYYEQYF
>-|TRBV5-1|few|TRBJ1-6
TGCGCCAGCAGCTTGTTAGAGGGTGGTAATTCACCCCTCCACTTT
CASSLLEGGNSPLHF